Below are 22 T cell receptor beta chains sequenced from a single sample in a study of cytomegalovirus exposure and HLA in healthy donors. With 60 Vbeta and 13 Jbeta primers, the PCR was carried out. Assay used: immunoSEQ multiplex PCR; TCRdb lists only in-frame clones, some missing. Here the sample spans some 120,000 clones, over 75% being singletons. Material: PBMCs. The receptors shown here come from a young man in good health and CMV-seropositive.

The rearrangement uses TRBV27 and TRBJ1-1; perhaps TRBD1 as D (6 bases). CDR3 size: 12 residues. The germline V and J ends were trimmed by 3 bases and 11 bases, with 13 bases remaining between them. Germline assignment: CDR1 MNHEY and CDR2 SMNVEV (reference sequence). The CDR3 loop is CASSLVGQKAFF. The CDR3 bases are TGTGCCAGCAGTTTGGTAGGACAGAAGGCTTTCTTT.

The gene calls are TRBV30 and TRBJ2-7; weak D call: TRBD2 (6 bases). The CDR3 spans 12 residues. V dropped 4 bases and J dropped 9 bases, with 16 bases sitting between them. Germline V gene lookup returns CDR1 GTSNPN and CDR2 SVGIG (reference sequence). Here the CDR3 DNA reads TGTGCCTGGACGGCGGGAAGTGGCGGGCAGTACTTC. Protein sequence: CAWTAGSGGQYF.

V is TRBV6-6 and J is TRBJ1-5; maybe TRBD1 (6 bases). The CDR3 spans 12 residues. V lost 10 bases, J lost 2 bases, and 9 bases lay in between. Germline loops: CDR1 MNHNY, CDR2 SVGAGI (reference sequence). CDR3 in DNA: TGTGCCACGCGACAGGGCAATCAGCCCCAGCATTTT. It encodes CATRQGNQPQHF.

J is TRBJ1-1 and V is TRBV5-1, with 8 bases aligning to TRBD1. The CDR3 consists of 13 residues. The junction had 2 bases not matched to a gene; V was cut back by 7 bases and J by 0 bases. The germline V gene has CDR1 SGHRS and CDR2 YFSETQ. For the CDR3, the DNA is TGCGCCAGCTCAGGGGGCATGAACACTGAAGCTTTCTTT. Residues: CASSGGMNTEAFF.

The chain links TRBV30 to TRBJ2-7; D may be TRBD1 (5 bases). The CDR3 consists of 13 residues. Germline V gene data show CDR1 as GTSNPN and CDR2 as SVGIG (reference sequence). The V and J ends lost 1 base and 3 bases respectively, with 10 bases between them. The DNA of the CDR3 is TGTGCCTGGAGTGAAGGGGTTCTCTACGAGCAGTACTTC. As protein: CAWSEGVLYEQYF.

This chain links TRBV6-1 with TRBJ2-4; D gene ambiguous. CDR1 and CDR2 (germline): MNHNS, SASEGT. V lost 2 bases, J lost 0 bases, and 5 bases lay in between. CDR3 length: 14 residues. The CDR3 sequence is CASSEQLAKNIQYF. The CDR3 DNA reads as TGTGCCAGCAGTGAACAATTAGCCAAAAACATTCAGTACTTC.

This chain links TRBV5-1 with TRBJ1-2; D is possibly TRBD1 (6 bases). The CDR3 is 18 residues long. Trimming stripped 4 bases from V and 1 base from J, with 23 bases between. The V gene's germline CDR1 is SGHRS and CDR2 YFSETQ. The CDR3: CASSREGDIHSSNYGYTF. The CDR3 DNA reads TGCGCCAGCAGCCGGGAGGGGGACATCCACTCTAGTAACTATGGCTACACCTTC.

The chain uses TRBV19 and TRBJ2-7; 7 bases agree with TRBD1. Germline V CDR1 and CDR2: LNHDA, SQIVND (reference sequence). CDR3 size: 12 residues. V lost 10 bases to trimming and J lost 1 base; unmatched junction nucleotides: 4. The CDR3 here is CATKQGSYEQYF. The CDR3, as DNA: TGTGCCACAAAACAGGGGTCCTACGAGCAGTACTTC.

The DNA of the CDR3 is TGTGCCAGCATCGTGGGAACTAGCGGGAATACGCAGTATTTT. Encoded protein: CASIVGTSGNTQYF. This sequence joins TRBV2 and TRBJ2-3, with 10 bases fitting TRBD2. Trimming cost V 7 bases and J 7 bases; bases outside gene matches: 8. From germline, CDR1 is SNHLY and CDR2 FYNNEI. This CDR3 is 14 amino acids long.

The chain recombines TRBV7-6 with TRBJ1-1, with 8 bases aligning to TRBD1. The CDR3 sequence is 16 residues long. The germline CDR1 and CDR2 sequences are SGHVS and FNYEAQ. The ends lost 4 bases at V and 4 bases at J; junction bases unmatched: 11. The CDR3 reads CASSSRPITGGTEAFF. The CDR3 coding sequence is TGTGCCAGCAGCTCGAGACCTATCACAGGGGGCACTGAAGCTTTCTTT.

The genes are TRBV27 and TRBJ2-5; no definite D call. This CDR3 spans 15 amino acids. Germline CDR1 and CDR2: MNHEY and SMNVEV (reference sequence). Trimming took off 3 bases at V and 1 base at J, with 12 bases between the two ends. The CDR3 loop is CASSFARPSQETQYF. DNA of the CDR3: TGTGCCAGCAGTTTCGCCAGGCCAAGCCAAGAGACCCAGTACTTC.

This clone was detected a few times. The chain links TRBV18 to TRBJ2-1; 9 positions match TRBD2. V gave up 3 bases and J gave up 0 bases; unmatched junction bases: 6. The CDR3 loop spans 17 amino acids. Per the germline V gene, CDR1 is KGHSH and CDR2 is LQKENI. The CDR3 region is CASSPWLAGSSYNEQFF. The CDR3 nucleotides read TGTGCCAGCTCACCGTGGCTAGCGGGGAGCTCCTACAATGAGCAGTTCTTC.

As to this clone: Different DNA sequences within this sample yield the same CDR3. The CDR3 sequence is CAWSVPQGSGYGYTF. The CDR3 DNA is TGTGCCTGGAGTGTACCCCAGGGGTCGGGCTATGGCTACACCTTC. This chain uses TRBV30 with TRBJ1-2; a weak D match, TRBD1 (6 bases). This CDR3 comprises 15 residues. With 0 bases removed from V and 4 bases from J, the gap between germline ends came to 15 bases. CDR1 and CDR2 (germline): GTSNPN, SVGIG (reference sequence).

The chain couples TRBV6-1 to TRBJ1-1, with D possibly being TRBD1 (5 bases). This CDR3 spans 14 amino acids. Trimming stripped 6 bases from V and 4 bases from J, with 15 bases between. The germline gives CDR1 MNHNS, CDR2 SASEGT. As DNA, the CDR3 is TGTGCCAGCAGGGACCCGGGACTCGGCACTGAAGCTTTCTTT. Translated: CASRDPGLGTEAFF.

The chain has TRBV19 and TRBJ1-3; D unresolved. Deletions cut 2 bases from V and 4 bases from J, with 6 bases between. Germline CDR1 and CDR2: LNHDA and SQIVND (reference sequence). The CDR3 is 13 residues long. The CDR3 nucleotides are TGTGCCAGTAGTATAACTTACGGAAACACCATATATTTT. This gives the protein CASSITYGNTIYF. Variable domain in full (rest from reference TRBV19 and TRBJ1-3): DGGITQSPKYLFRKEGQNVTLSCEQNLNHDAMYWYRQDPGQGLRLIYYSQIVNDFQKGDIAEGYSVSREKKESFPLTVTSAQKNPTAFYLCASSITYGNTIYFGEGSWLTVV.

The chain has TRBV23-1 and TRBJ1-1; D gene ambiguous. TRBV23-1 is placed among ORFs of uncertain function. With 10 bases removed from V and 8 bases from J, the gap between germline ends came to 11 bases. This CDR3 spans 10 amino acids. The CDR3 reads CAIPPREAFF. For the CDR3, the DNA is TGCGCCATCCCACCGAGGGAAGCTTTCTTT.

This chain joins TRBV7-9 and TRBJ2-1, with D perhaps TRBD2 (6 bases). Germline CDR1 reads SEHNR; CDR2 reads FQNEAQ (reference sequence). V dropped 8 bases and J dropped 4 bases, with 9 bases sitting between them. The CDR3 sequence is 12 residues long. Here the CDR3 DNA reads TGTGCCAGCGGCGGGGTTTACAATGAGCAGTTCTTC. It is translated as CASGGVYNEQFF.

This sequence joins TRBV7-8 and TRBJ2-7; TRBD2 agrees at 7 bases. Germline CDR1 SGHVS, CDR2 FQNEAQ. V was pared by 0 bases and J by 5 bases, with 16 bases of the junction left unmatched. The CDR3 covers 18 residues. CDR3 in amino acids: CASSLARGASGLWDEQYF. As DNA, the CDR3 is TGTGCCAGCAGCTTAGCCCGAGGTGCTAGCGGACTGTGGGACGAGCAGTACTTC.

The V and J genes are TRBV12-5 and TRBJ1-5; the D is unclear. V dropped 6 bases and J dropped 2 bases, with 14 bases sitting between them. This CDR3 spans 15 amino acids. The germline gives CDR1 LGHNT, CDR2 FRNRAP. Written as DNA, the CDR3 is TGTGCTAGTGGCAGAGGAGTATCGGGCAATCAGCCCCAGCATTTT. Protein sequence: CASGRGVSGNQPQHF.

This rearrangement joins TRBV14 to TRBJ2-7; 11 bases line up with TRBD1. With 4 bases clipped from V and 5 bases from J, the junction kept 7 bases outside the gene matches. Germline V gives CDR1 SGHDN, CDR2 FVKESK. The CDR3 consists of 15 residues. CDR3 DNA: TGTGCCAGCAGCCGACTAGGGACAGGGGGGGACGAGCAGTACTTC. Amino acids: CASSRLGTGGDEQYF.

J is TRBJ2-7 and V is TRBV5-1; no clear D. The V gene lost 3 bases and the J gene lost 2 bases, with 9 bases spanning the gap. The CDR3 has 13 residues. Germline lookup yields CDR1 SGHRS and CDR2 YFSETQ. CDR3 in amino acids: CASSWAEAYEQYF. The CDR3 DNA is TGCGCCAGCAGCTGGGCCGAAGCCTACGAGCAGTACTTC.

J is TRBJ1-3 and V is TRBV7-8; weak D call: TRBD1 (6 bases). CDR3 length: 16 amino acids. CDR1 SGHVS and CDR2 FQNEAQ come from the germline V gene. V lost 0 bases and J lost 4, with 13 bases in between. The CDR3 here is CASSLARQGWGNTIYF. Written as DNA, the CDR3 is TGTGCCAGCAGCTTAGCGCGTCAGGGGTGGGGAAACACCATATATTTT.